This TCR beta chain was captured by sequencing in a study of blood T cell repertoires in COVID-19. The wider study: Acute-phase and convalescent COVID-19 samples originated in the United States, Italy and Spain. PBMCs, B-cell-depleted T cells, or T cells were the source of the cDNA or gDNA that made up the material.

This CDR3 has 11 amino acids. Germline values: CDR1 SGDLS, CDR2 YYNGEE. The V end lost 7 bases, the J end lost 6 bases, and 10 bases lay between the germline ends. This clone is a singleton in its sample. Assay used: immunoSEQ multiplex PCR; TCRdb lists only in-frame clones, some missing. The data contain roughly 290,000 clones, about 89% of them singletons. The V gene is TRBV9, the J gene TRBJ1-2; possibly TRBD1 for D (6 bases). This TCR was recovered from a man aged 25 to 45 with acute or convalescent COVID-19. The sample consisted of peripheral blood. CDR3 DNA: TGTGCCAGCCAGAACAGGGATGGCTACACCTTC. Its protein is CASQNRDGYTF.